These 7 T cell receptor beta chains share one sample of origin, sequenced in a study of tumor-infiltrating lymphocytes in oesophageal squamous cell carcinoma. TCRdb redid the calling of the PCR reads with MiXCR, one entry per CDR3 protein. Here the sample spans more than 15,000 distinct CDR3 sequences, 40% to 50% being singletons. Sequenced: normal esophageal tissue next to the tumor. The origin of the receptors is a male donor with esophageal squamous cell carcinoma.

In its sample, this clonotype is medium-sized. V usage is TRBV7-9 and J usage is TRBJ2-1; 8 bases agree with TRBD1. Germline V CDR1 and CDR2: SEHNR, FQNEAQ (reference sequence). The CDR3 spans 15 residues. The V gene end was trimmed by 4 bases and the J gene end by 4 bases; junction bases not matched to a gene: 6. The chain's CDR3 is CASSSLQGVYNEQFF. The CDR3 nucleotides are TGTGCCAGCAGCTCATTACAGGGGGTGTACAATGAGCAGTTCTTC.

In DNA form, the CDR3 reads TGTGCCAGCAGGGGACAGTCTACGAACACTGAAGCTTTCTTT. Its translation: CASRGQSTNTEAFF. The chain has TRBV7-2 and TRBJ2-3; 7 nucleotides agree with TRBD1. Matching the DNA end better, TRBJ1-1 makes the J call doubtful. CDR1 SGHTA and CDR2 FQGNSA come from the germline V gene. The CDR3 covers 14 residues.

Comments on this clonotype: The conserved closing phenylalanine or tryptophan is absent in this CDR3, likely reflecting a read error. Because the CDR3's place on the DNA is in doubt, the DNA is left out and the CDR3 is given as listed by TCRdb. This sequence joins TRBV7-3 and TRBJ2-7; TRBD1, the table's D call, lacks a check against the DNA. Germline V gene sequence: CDR1 SGHTA, CDR2 FQGTGA. The CDR3 sequence runs 16 residues, both termini included. CDR3 sequence reads: CASSPGQGIGGYTFGS.

The CDR3 bases are TGTGCCAGCAGCCCCTCTTTACGGCTCTGGGGAGATACGCAGTACTTC. This sequence encodes CASSPSLRLWGDTQYF. The V and J genes are TRBV7-8 and TRBJ2-4, with D tentatively TRBD2 (5 bases). Germline lookup yields CDR1 SGHVS and CDR2 FQNEAQ. The CDR3 covers 16 residues. Trimming took 5 bases from V and 13 from J, leaving 27 bases between them. Together with reference TRBV7-8 and TRBJ2-4, the CDR3 gives the full variable domain: GAGVSQSPRYKVAKRGQDVALRCDPISGHVSLFWYQQALGQGPEFLTYFQNEAQLDKSGLPSDRFFAERPEGSVSTLKIQRTQQEDSAVYLCASSPSLRLWGDTQYFGAGTRLSVL.

This clonotype appeared many times. V and J are TRBV5-5 and TRBJ2-1; tentative D call: TRBD2 (6 bases). The CDR3 loop spans 17 amino acids. V was pared by 5 bases and J by 1 base, with 19 bases between. The germline V gene encodes CDR1 SGHKS and CDR2 YYEKEE (reference sequence). The CDR3 nucleotides read TGTGCCAGCAGTCCCTTCCTAATACGGGGGTCCTACAATGAGCAGTTCTTC. Protein sequence: CASSPFLIRGSYNEQFF.

V is TRBV9 and J is TRBJ2-3; D uncertain. The V gene's germline CDR1 is SGDLS and CDR2 YYNGEE. V was clipped by 4 bases and J by 3 bases, with 15 bases between them. The length of the CDR3 is 15 residues. CDR3 coding DNA: TGTGCCAGCAGCCCCCGAAATGGGCTGACAGATACGCAGTATTTT. Its translation: CASSPRNGLTDTQYF.

This rearrangement joins TRBV12-3 or TRBV12-4 to TRBJ2-1, with TRBD2 identical over 10 bases. The V segment lost 4 bases and the J segment 7 bases; nucleotides outside the gene matches: 7. The CDR3 spans 15 residues. Here the CDR3 DNA reads TGTGCCAGCAGTTCGGAGCGGGAGGGCCTTAATGAGCAGTTCTTC. Its translation is CASSSEREGLNEQFF.